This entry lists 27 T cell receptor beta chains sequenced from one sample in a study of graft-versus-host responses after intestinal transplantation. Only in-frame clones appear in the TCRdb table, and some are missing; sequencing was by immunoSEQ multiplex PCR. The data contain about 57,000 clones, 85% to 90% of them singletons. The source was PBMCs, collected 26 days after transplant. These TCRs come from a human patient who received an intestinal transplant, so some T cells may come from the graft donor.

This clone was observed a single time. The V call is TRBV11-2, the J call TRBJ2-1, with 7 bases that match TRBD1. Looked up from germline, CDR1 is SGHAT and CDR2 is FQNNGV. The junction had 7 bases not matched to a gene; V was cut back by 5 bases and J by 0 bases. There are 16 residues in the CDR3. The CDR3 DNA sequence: TGTGCCAGCAGCCCCGGGACAGCAAGCTCCTACAATGAGCAGTTCTTC. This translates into CASSPGTASSYNEQFF.

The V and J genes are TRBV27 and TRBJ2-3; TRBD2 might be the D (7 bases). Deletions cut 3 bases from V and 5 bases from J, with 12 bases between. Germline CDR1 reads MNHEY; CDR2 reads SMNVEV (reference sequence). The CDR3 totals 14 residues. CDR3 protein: CASSLGGPVDTQYF. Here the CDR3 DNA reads TGTGCCAGCAGTTTGGGGGGGCCCGTAGATACGCAGTATTTT.

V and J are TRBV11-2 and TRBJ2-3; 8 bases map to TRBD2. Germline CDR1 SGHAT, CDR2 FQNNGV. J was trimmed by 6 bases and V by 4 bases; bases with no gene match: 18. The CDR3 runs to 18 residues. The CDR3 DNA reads TGTGCCAGCAGCTCCTTAGTCACCAGCGGGAGATCCGTGGATACGCAGTATTTT. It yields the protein CASSSLVTSGRSVDTQYF.

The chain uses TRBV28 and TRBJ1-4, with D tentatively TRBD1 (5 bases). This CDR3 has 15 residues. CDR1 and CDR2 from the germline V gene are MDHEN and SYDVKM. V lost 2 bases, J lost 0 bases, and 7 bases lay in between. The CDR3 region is CASSLATATNEKLFF. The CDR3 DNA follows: TGTGCCAGCAGTTTAGCGACAGCAACTAATGAAAAACTGTTTTTT.

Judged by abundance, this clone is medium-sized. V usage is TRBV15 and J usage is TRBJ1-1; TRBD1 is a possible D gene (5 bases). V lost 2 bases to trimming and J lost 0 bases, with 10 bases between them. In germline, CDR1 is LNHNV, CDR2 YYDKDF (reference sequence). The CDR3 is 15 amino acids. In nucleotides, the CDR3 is TGTGCCACCAGCAGAAACAGGAACATGAACACTGAAGCTTTCTTT. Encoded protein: CATSRNRNMNTEAFF. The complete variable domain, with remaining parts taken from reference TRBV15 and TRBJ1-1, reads DAMVIQNPRYQVTQFGKPVTLSCSQTLNHNVMYWYQQKSSQAPKLLFHYYDKDFNNEADTPDNFQSRRPNTSFCFLDIRSPGLGDTAMYLCATSRNRNMNTEAFFGQGTRLTVV.

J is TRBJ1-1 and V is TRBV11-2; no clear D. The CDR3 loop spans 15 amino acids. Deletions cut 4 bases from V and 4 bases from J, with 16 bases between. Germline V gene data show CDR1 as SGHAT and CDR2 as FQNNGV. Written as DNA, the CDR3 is TGTGCCAGCAGCTACCAAGTGACTAGAGGCACTGAAGCTTTCTTT. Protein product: CASSYQVTRGTEAFF.

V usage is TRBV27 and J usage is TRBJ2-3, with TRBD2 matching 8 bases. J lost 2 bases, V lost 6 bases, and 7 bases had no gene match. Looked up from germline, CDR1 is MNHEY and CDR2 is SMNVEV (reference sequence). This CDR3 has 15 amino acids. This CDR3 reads CASRPATSATDTQYF. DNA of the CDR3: TGTGCCAGCAGACCAGCGACTAGCGCCACAGATACGCAGTATTTT.

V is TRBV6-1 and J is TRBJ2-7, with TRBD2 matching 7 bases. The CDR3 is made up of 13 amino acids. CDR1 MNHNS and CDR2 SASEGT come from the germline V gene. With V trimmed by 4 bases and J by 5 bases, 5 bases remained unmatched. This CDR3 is CASSGTSVNEQYF. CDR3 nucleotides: TGTGCCAGCAGTGGGACTAGTGTCAACGAGCAGTACTTC.

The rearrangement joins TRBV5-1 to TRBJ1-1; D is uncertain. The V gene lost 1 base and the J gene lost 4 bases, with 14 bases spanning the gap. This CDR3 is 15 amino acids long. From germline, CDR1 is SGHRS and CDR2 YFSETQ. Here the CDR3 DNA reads TGCGCCAGCAGCTTGTGGGAGTACTCCGGCACTGAAGCTTTCTTT. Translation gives CASSLWEYSGTEAFF.

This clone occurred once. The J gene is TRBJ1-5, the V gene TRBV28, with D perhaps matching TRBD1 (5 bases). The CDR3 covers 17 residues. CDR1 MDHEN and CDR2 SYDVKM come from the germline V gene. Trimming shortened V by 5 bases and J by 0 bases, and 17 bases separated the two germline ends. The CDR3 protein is CASSPPYSRGSNQPQHF. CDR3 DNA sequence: TGTGCCAGCAGTCCCCCGTACTCAAGGGGTAGCAATCAGCCCCAGCATTTT.

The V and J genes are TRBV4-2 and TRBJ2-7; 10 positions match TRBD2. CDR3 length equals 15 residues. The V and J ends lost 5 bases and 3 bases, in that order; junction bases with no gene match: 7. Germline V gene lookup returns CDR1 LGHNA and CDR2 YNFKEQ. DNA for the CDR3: TGTGCCAGCAGCGAAGCGGGAGGGCCCAGCTACGAGCAGTACTTC. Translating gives CASSEAGGPSYEQYF.

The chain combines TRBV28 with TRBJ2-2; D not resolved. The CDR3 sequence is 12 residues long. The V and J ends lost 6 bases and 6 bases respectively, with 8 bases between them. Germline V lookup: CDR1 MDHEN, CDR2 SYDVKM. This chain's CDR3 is CASRLRSGELFF. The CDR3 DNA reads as TGTGCCAGCAGACTGAGGTCCGGGGAGCTGTTTTTT.

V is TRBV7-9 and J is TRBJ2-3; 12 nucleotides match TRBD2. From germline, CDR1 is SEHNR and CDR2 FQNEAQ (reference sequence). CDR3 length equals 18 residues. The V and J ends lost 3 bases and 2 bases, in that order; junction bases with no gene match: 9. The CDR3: CASSFELTSGGTTDTQYF. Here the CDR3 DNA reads TGTGCCAGCAGCTTCGAGTTAACTAGCGGGGGGACCACAGATACGCAGTATTTT.

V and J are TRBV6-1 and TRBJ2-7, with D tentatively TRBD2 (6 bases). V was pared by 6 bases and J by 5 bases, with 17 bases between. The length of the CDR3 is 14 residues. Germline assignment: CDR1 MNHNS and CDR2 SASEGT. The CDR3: CASSQTGEVHEQYF. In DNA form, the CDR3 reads TGTGCCAGCAGCCAAACGGGGGAGGTCCACGAGCAGTACTTC.

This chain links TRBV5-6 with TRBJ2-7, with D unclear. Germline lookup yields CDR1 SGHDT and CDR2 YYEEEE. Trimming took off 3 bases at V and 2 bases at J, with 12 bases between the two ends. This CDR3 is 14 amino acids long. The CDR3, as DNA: TGTGCCAGCAGCTCGCGGATGGAGCCCTACGAGCAGTACGTC. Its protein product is CASSSRMEPYEQYV.

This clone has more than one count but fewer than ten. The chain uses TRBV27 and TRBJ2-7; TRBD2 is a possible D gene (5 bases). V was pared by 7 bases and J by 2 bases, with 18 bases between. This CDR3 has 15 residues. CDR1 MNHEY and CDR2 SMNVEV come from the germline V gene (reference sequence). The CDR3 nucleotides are TGTGCCAGCAAAATACTCGGGATCCCCACCTACGAGCAGTACGTC. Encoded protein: CASKILGIPTYEQYV.

The CDR3 bases are TGTGCCAGCAGCCCAGGTCCTTTTACTGAAGCTTTCTTT. As protein: CASSPGPFTEAFF. This chain links TRBV6-6 with TRBJ1-1; D not certain. With 6 bases removed from V and 5 bases from J, the gap between germline ends came to 13 bases. The germline V gene encodes CDR1 MNHNY and CDR2 SVGAGI (reference sequence). This CDR3 is built from 13 residues.

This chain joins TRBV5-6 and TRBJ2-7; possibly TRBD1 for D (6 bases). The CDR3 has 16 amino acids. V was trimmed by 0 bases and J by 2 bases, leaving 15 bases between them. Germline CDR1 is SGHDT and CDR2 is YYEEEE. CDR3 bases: TGTGCCAGCAGCTTGGGGGAAGGGGACATTCCCTACGAGCAGTACGTC. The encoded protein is CASSLGEGDIPYEQYV.

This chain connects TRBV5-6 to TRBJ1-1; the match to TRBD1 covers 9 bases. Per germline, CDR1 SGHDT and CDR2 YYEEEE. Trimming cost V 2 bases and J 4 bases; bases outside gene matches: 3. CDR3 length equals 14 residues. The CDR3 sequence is CASSLQGATTEAFF. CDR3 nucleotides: TGTGCCAGCAGCTTACAGGGGGCGACCACTGAAGCTTTCTTT.

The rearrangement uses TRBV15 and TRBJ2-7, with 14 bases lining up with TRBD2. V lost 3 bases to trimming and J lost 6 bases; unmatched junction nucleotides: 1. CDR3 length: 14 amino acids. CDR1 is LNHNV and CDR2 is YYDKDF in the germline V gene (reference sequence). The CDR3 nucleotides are TGTGCCACCAGCAGGACTAGCGGGGGGGTCGAGCAGTACTTC. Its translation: CATSRTSGGVEQYF.

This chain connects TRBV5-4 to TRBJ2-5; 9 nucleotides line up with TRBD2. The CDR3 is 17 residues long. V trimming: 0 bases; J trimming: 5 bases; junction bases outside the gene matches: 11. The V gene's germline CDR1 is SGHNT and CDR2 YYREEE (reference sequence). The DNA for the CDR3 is TGTGCCAGCAGCTTGGCCCCCCCAGGAGCGGGGGGTGAGACCCAGTACTTC. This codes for CASSLAPPGAGGETQYF. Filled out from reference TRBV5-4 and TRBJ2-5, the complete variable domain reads ETGVTQSPTHLIKTRGQQVTLRCSSQSGHNTVSWYQQALGQGPQFIFQYYREEENGRGNFPPRFSGLQFPNYSSELNVNALELDDSALYLCASSLAPPGAGGETQYFGPGTRLLVL.

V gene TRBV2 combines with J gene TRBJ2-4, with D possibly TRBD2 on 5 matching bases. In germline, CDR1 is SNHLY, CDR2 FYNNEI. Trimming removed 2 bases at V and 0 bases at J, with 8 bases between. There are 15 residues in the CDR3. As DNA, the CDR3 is TGTGCCAGCAGTGAAACGAGGGTAGCCAAAAACATTCAGTACTTC. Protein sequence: CASSETRVAKNIQYF.

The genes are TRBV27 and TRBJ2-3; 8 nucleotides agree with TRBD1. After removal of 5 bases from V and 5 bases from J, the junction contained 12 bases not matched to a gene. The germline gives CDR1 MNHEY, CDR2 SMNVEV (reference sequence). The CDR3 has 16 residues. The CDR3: CASSNYGQGGEDTQYF. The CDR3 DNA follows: TGTGCCAGCAGTAACTACGGACAGGGTGGGGAAGATACGCAGTATTTT.

The CDR3 sequence: CASSPYLATNEKLFF. CDR3 in DNA: TGTGCCAGCAGCCCCTACCTTGCAACTAATGAAAAACTGTTTTTT. This sequence joins TRBV7-2 and TRBJ1-4, with D hard to call. V lost 5 bases and J 0 bases, leaving 10 bases between the germline ends. CDR3 length: 15 residues. Germline CDR1 and CDR2: SGHTA and FQGNSA.

This CDR3 reads CASSLQTWVRDSTPFNTGELFF. In DNA form, the CDR3 reads TGTGCCAGCAGTTTACAGACGTGGGTCCGGGACAGCACCCCTTTTAACACCGGGGAGCTGTTTTTT. The chain couples TRBV27 to TRBJ2-2; 7 bases agree with TRBD1. Germline V lookup: CDR1 MNHEY, CDR2 SMNVEV (reference sequence). Trimming at V came to 2 bases and at J to 2 bases, leaving 23 bases not matched to a gene. The CDR3 is 22 amino acids.

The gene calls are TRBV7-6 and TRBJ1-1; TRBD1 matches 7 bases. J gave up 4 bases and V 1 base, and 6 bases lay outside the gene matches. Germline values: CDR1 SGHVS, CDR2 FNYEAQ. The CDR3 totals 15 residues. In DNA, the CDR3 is TGTGCCAGCAGCTTAGATAGGCAGGGGGTCACTGAAGCTTTCTTT. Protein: CASSLDRQGVTEAFF.

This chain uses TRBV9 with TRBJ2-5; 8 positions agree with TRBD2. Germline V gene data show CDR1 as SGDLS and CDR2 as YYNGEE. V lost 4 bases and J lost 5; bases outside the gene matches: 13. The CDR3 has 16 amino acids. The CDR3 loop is CASSPGGRAGVETQYF. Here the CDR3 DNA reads TGTGCCAGCAGCCCCGGGGGGCGAGCGGGGGTTGAGACCCAGTACTTC.